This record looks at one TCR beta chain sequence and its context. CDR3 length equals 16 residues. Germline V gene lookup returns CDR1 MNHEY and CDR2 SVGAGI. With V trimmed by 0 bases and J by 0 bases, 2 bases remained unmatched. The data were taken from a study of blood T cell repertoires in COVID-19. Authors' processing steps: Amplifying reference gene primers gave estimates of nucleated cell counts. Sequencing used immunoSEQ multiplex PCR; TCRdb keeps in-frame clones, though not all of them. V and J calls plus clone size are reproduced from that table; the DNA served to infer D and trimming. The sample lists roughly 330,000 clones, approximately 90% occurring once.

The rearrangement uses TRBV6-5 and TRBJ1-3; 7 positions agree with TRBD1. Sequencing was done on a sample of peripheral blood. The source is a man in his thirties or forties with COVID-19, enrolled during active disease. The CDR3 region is CASSYSTGSSGNTIYF. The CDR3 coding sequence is TGTGCCAGCAGTTACTCGACAGGGAGCTCTGGAAACACCATATATTTT.